Each of the 31 T cell receptor beta chains below was sequenced from the same sample in a study of spatial heterogeneity in lung cancer. TCRdb fed the 5' RACE reads into MiXCR, producing one record per CDR3 protein. This table holds approximately 40,000 distinct CDR3 sequences, approximately 7.2% found once. The time point denotes: sample taken at primary tumor resection. The source material was PBMCs, sampled at surgery. These receptors were collected from a female donor with early-stage non-small cell lung cancer.

The chain links TRBV18 to TRBJ2-7; weak D call: TRBD1 (5 bases). The CDR3 covers 14 residues. CDR1 and CDR2 from the germline V gene are KGHSH and LQKENI. Trimming removed 1 base from V and 7 bases from J, with 14 bases in between. The CDR3 reads CASSPRHGAEEQYF. The CDR3 region has the DNA TGTGCCAGCTCACCACGTCATGGGGCCGAGGAGCAGTACTTC.

The genes are TRBV10-3 and TRBJ2-1; 14 bases align to TRBD2. This CDR3 has 18 residues. From germline, CDR1 is ENHRY and CDR2 SYGVKD. V was pared by 6 bases and J by 5 bases, with 12 bases of the junction left unmatched. The CDR3 sequence is CAISMGLAGVGRDNEQFF. CDR3 in DNA: TGTGCCATCAGCATGGGACTAGCGGGAGTTGGGAGGGACAATGAGCAGTTCTTC.

CDR3 sequence: CATHLAGNTGELFF. CDR3 DNA: TGTGCCACCCACCTAGCGGGCAACACCGGGGAGCTGTTTTTT. This chain connects TRBV15 to TRBJ2-2; TRBD2 agrees at 8 bases. Germline V gives CDR1 LNHNV, CDR2 YYDKDF (reference sequence). The J segment lost 2 bases and the V segment lost 8 bases, leaving 4 bases of the junction unmatched. The CDR3 loop spans 14 amino acids.

This sequence joins TRBV20-1 and TRBJ2-2; 9 positions match TRBD2. Trimming cost V 2 bases and J 6 bases; bases outside gene matches: 13. This CDR3 spans 17 amino acids. Germline V gene sequence: CDR1 DFQATT, CDR2 SNEGSKA (reference sequence). CDR3 DNA: TGCAGTGCTAGAACCGCGGAAGTAGCGGGAGTCTCCGGGGAGCTGTTTTTT. Its protein product is CSARTAEVAGVSGELFF.

This clonotype was detected ten times or more. The chain recombines TRBV2 with TRBJ1-1; D may be TRBD1 (5 bases). The CDR3 contains 13 residues. Trimming cost V 7 bases and J 4 bases, with 13 bases left between them. In germline, CDR1 is SNHLY, CDR2 FYNNEI. Here the CDR3 reads CASMGDGGTEAFF. CDR3 coding DNA: TGTGCCAGCATGGGGGACGGGGGCACTGAAGCTTTCTTT.

This clonotype was counted ten times or more. The J gene is TRBJ2-5, the V gene TRBV2; 8 nucleotides agree with TRBD2. V lost 6 bases, J lost 2 bases, and 8 bases stayed unmatched. CDR3 size: 15 residues. Germline CDR1 is SNHLY and CDR2 is FYNNEI. CDR3 in DNA: TGTGCCAGCAGGGCCGAGGCTAGCGGGCAAGAGACCCAGTACTTC. It codes for CASRAEASGQETQYF.

In this sample, this clonotype turned up a few times. The genes are TRBV19 and TRBJ2-3; D gene uncertain. CDR3 size: 13 residues. Germline V CDR1 and CDR2: LNHDA, SQIVND (reference sequence). Trimming left V 6 bases short and J 6 bases short, with 13 bases between. In nucleotides, the CDR3 is TGTGCCAGTAGCTACTCGGAAGGGGATACGCAGTATTTT. It encodes CASSYSEGDTQYF.

On this clonotype itself: Possible read error: a much larger clone is one base away. V is TRBV6-1 and J is TRBJ2-7, with 11 positions matching TRBD1. CDR3 length: 14 residues. Germline V gene lookup returns CDR1 MNHNS and CDR2 SASEGT. V was clipped by 11 bases and J by 7 bases; unmatched bases: 13. CDR3 amino acids: CACTSGQGAGEQYF. The CDR3 DNA reads as TGTGCCTGCACTTCCGGACAGGGGGCAGGGGAGCAGTACTTC.

This clonotype was counted many times. The chain uses TRBV6-2 or TRBV6-3 and TRBJ2-7; TRBD2 matches 11 bases. The CDR3 sequence is 15 residues long. Per germline, CDR1 MNHEY and CDR2 SVGEGT. V lost 6 bases, J lost 0 bases, and 4 bases stayed unmatched. In DNA form, the CDR3 reads TGTGCCAGCAGACCTAGCGGGAGGCCCTCCTACGAGCAGTACTTC. This encodes CASRPSGRPSYEQYF.

This clonotype was picked up many times. This sequence joins TRBV9 and TRBJ1-1; unclear D gene. The CDR3 has 14 residues. Germline values: CDR1 SGDLS, CDR2 YYNGEE. The V gene lost 4 bases and the J gene lost 3 bases, with 13 bases spanning the gap. CDR3 in DNA: TGTGCCAGCAGCCCCTTTAGTGATCACACTGAAGCTTTCTTT. This sequence encodes CASSPFSDHTEAFF. Filled out from reference TRBV9 and TRBJ1-1, the complete variable domain reads DSGVTQTPKHLITATGQRVTLRCSPRSGDLSVYWYQQSLDQGLQFLIQYYNGEERAKGNILERFSAQQFPDLHSELNLSSLELGDSALYFCASSPFSDHTEAFFGQGTRLTVV.

In its sample, this clonotype was seen many times. The chain links TRBV5-6 to TRBJ2-3, with 13 bases lining up with TRBD2. Trimming took 3 bases from V and 5 from J; bases not matched to a gene: 12. The CDR3 is made up of 18 amino acids. Germline V gene data show CDR1 as SGHDT and CDR2 as YYEEEE. The CDR3 loop reads CASSYGTSGVRRGDTQYF. Written as DNA, the CDR3 is TGTGCCAGCAGCTACGGGACTAGCGGGGTTCGAAGGGGAGATACGCAGTATTTT.

The chain employs TRBV4-3 and TRBJ2-2; 9 nucleotides align to TRBD2. Looked up from germline, CDR1 is LGHNA and CDR2 is YSLEER. V was clipped by 4 bases and J by 8 bases; unmatched bases: 11. The length of the CDR3 is 16 residues. CDR3 loop: CASSRGASGTSGELFF. CDR3 bases: TGCGCCAGCAGCCGGGGGGCTAGCGGGACGTCAGGGGAGCTGTTTTTT.

Ten or more counts support this clonotype. The chain couples TRBV4-1 to TRBJ2-1, with 7 bases that match TRBD1. Germline assignment: CDR1 MGHRA and CDR2 YSYEKL. V shed 0 bases and J 2 bases; nucleotides not matched to a gene: 4. This CDR3 is built from 16 residues. The CDR3 DNA sequence: TGCGCCAGCAGCCAAGATCCAGGACAGGCCTACAATGAGCAGTTCTTC. It encodes CASSQDPGQAYNEQFF.

In this sample, this clonotype turned up a few times. This chain joins TRBV12-3 or TRBV12-4 and TRBJ1-1, with a weak D call TRBD1 (6 bases). V gave up 4 bases and J gave up 8 bases, with 14 bases separating them. The length of the CDR3 is 13 residues. The CDR3 sequence: CASSSLGATEAFF. The CDR3 DNA follows: TGTGCCAGCAGTTCATTGGGGGCTACAGAAGCTTTCTTT.

This clonotype occurred a few times. V is TRBV12-3 or TRBV12-4 and J is TRBJ2-1, with TRBD2 identical over 9 bases. The CDR3 runs 15 residues. V gave up 3 bases and J gave up 10 bases; unmatched junction bases: 10. CDR3 sequence: CASSLMAGGPPEQFF. CDR3 in DNA: TGTGCCAGCAGTTTGATGGCGGGAGGGCCCCCCGAGCAGTTCTTC.

This clonotype was seen ten or more times. The J gene is TRBJ2-7, the V gene TRBV20-1; D gene ambiguous. Germline CDR1 DFQATT, CDR2 SNEGSKA (reference sequence). Trimming cost V 0 bases and J 0 bases, with 15 bases left between them. This CDR3 has 16 residues. The CDR3 bases are TGCAGTGCTAGAGACCCCCTGGACGACGTCTCCTACGAGCAGTACTTC. Protein product: CSARDPLDDVSYEQYF.

The chain couples TRBV5-1 to TRBJ2-1; D not certain. The V gene lost 0 bases and the J gene lost 6 bases, with 10 bases spanning the gap. This CDR3 has 14 residues. Germline-derived CDR1 and CDR2 are SGHRS and YFSETQ. CDR3 sequence (DNA): TGCGCCAGCAGCTTGGAATGGTCCGTCAATGAGCAGTTCTTC. Translating gives CASSLEWSVNEQFF. Using reference TRBV5-1 and TRBJ2-1 for the parts outside the CDR3, the full variable domain is KAGVTQTPRYLIKTRGQQVTLSCSPISGHRSVSWYQQTPGQGLQFLFEYFSETQRNKGNFPGRFSGRQFSNSRSEMNVSTLELGDSALYLCASSLEWSVNEQFFGPGTRLTVL.

This clonotype was recorded at least ten times. The CDR3 region is CASSTVGNIQYF. CDR3 DNA: TGTGCCAGCAGTACCGTTGGGAACATTCAGTACTTC. The rearrangement links TRBV6-6 to TRBJ2-4; D is uncertain. The V end was cut by 5 bases, the J end by 7 bases, with 9 bases between. This CDR3 is 12 amino acids long. CDR1 MNHNY and CDR2 SVGAGI come from the germline V gene (reference sequence).

The V call is TRBV6-5, the J call TRBJ2-2; TRBD2 aligns across 9 bases. V was clipped by 7 bases and J by 7 bases; unmatched bases: 10. The CDR3 consists of 15 residues. CDR1 and CDR2 (germline): MNHEY, SVGAGI. The CDR3 sequence: CASKLPAGGIGELFF. The CDR3 nucleotides are TGTGCCAGCAAACTACCCGCGGGAGGGATCGGGGAGCTGTTTTTT.

This clonotype appeared many times. This sequence joins TRBV19 and TRBJ1-5; 7 bases agree with TRBD1. V lost 8 bases to trimming and J lost 5 bases; unmatched junction nucleotides: 6. This CDR3 is built from 13 residues. Germline values: CDR1 LNHDA, CDR2 SQIVND (reference sequence). This CDR3 is CASAGTAYQPQHF. The CDR3 nucleotides read TGTGCCAGTGCCGGGACAGCCTATCAGCCCCAGCATTTT.

This clonotype has at least ten counts. The rearrangement uses TRBV7-9 and TRBJ2-1, with D tentatively TRBD2 (5 bases). The CDR3 spans 13 residues. Trimming pared 1 base from V and 13 bases from J, leaving 14 bases between. Germline CDR1 SEHNR, CDR2 FQNEAQ (reference sequence). This CDR3 reads CASSLESGATQFF. As DNA, the CDR3 is TGTGCCAGCAGCTTAGAGAGCGGCGCGACCCAGTTCTTC.

This clonotype was seen more than once but under ten times. This chain connects TRBV11-2 to TRBJ1-4; a weak D match, TRBD1 (6 bases). Germline values: CDR1 SGHAT, CDR2 FQNNGV. Between the trimmed V and J ends, which lost 5 bases and 7 bases, there was a span of 14 bases. This CDR3 is built from 14 residues. This chain's CDR3 is CASSPGDKFEKLFF. The CDR3 DNA follows: TGTGCCAGCAGCCCTGGGGACAAGTTTGAAAAACTGTTTTTT.

This chain connects TRBV2 to TRBJ1-5; D is ambiguous. Germline assignment: CDR1 SNHLY and CDR2 FYNNEI. Between the trimmed V and J ends, which lost 6 bases and 3 bases, there was a span of 9 bases. This CDR3 has 13 residues. The CDR3 nucleotides are TGTGCCAGCAGGGGCAGGTTCAATCAGCCCCAGCATTTT. Amino acids: CASRGRFNQPQHF.

This clonotype was seen at least ten times. The gene calls are TRBV5-5 and TRBJ1-6, with D tentatively TRBD1 (6 bases). Germline CDR1 and CDR2: SGHKS and YYEKEE (reference sequence). V was clipped by 0 bases and J by 7 bases, with 8 bases between them. The CDR3 loop spans 14 amino acids. The CDR3 sequence is CASSLDRANSPLHF. For the CDR3, the DNA is TGTGCCAGCAGCTTGGACAGGGCGAATTCACCCCTCCACTTT.

This clonotype was seen a handful of times. CDR3 sequence: CASSVRQGDYGYTF. DNA of the CDR3: TGTGCCAGCAGCGTAAGACAGGGAGATTATGGCTACACCTTC. The chain has TRBV9 and TRBJ1-2; 7 nucleotides line up with TRBD1. V shed 1 base and J 5 bases; nucleotides not matched to a gene: 5. The CDR3 is 14 amino acids. In germline, CDR1 is SGDLS, CDR2 YYNGEE.

The chain links TRBV5-6 to TRBJ2-5; D unclear. The CDR3 loop spans 16 amino acids. Between the trimmed V and J ends, which lost 0 bases and 0 bases, there was a span of 12 bases. Germline CDR1 is SGHDT and CDR2 is YYEEEE. The CDR3: CASSLGPAGYQETQYF. The CDR3 DNA sequence: TGTGCCAGCAGCTTGGGTCCCGCCGGGTACCAAGAGACCCAGTACTTC.

This clonotype was detected many times. The rearrangement links TRBV28 to TRBJ2-5, with D tentatively TRBD2 (6 bases). The germline V gene has CDR1 MDHEN and CDR2 SYDVKM. The CDR3 runs to 16 residues. Trimming took 2 bases from V and 2 from J, leaving 15 bases between them. CDR3: CASSLTPWRDQETQYF. CDR3 DNA sequence: TGTGCCAGCAGTTTAACCCCCTGGAGGGATCAAGAGACCCAGTACTTC.

This clonotype was seen at least ten times. The chain couples TRBV20-1 to TRBJ1-2, with D perhaps TRBD1 (6 bases). Germline CDR1 DFQATT, CDR2 SNEGSKA (reference sequence). The length of the CDR3 is 14 residues. Trimming cost V 6 bases and J 4 bases, with 18 bases left between them. The CDR3 nucleotides read TGCAGTGCCCGCCGGGGACAAGCCGCCTATGGCTACACCTTC. Translated: CSARRGQAAYGYTF.

At least ten counts were recorded for this clonotype. The chain carries TRBV5-1 and TRBJ2-1; 10 bases match TRBD2. The ends lost 4 bases at V and 5 bases at J; junction bases unmatched: 6. The germline V gene encodes CDR1 SGHRS and CDR2 YFSETQ. This CDR3 is built from 15 residues. The CDR3 loop reads CASSPGTSEHNEQFF. DNA of the CDR3: TGCGCCAGCAGCCCTGGGACTAGCGAACACAATGAGCAGTTCTTC.

This clonotype was picked up many times. The V call is TRBV2, the J call TRBJ1-1; no reliable D call. The V end was cut by 3 bases, the J end by 2 bases, with 13 bases between. The length of the CDR3 is 15 residues. Germline CDR1 SNHLY, CDR2 FYNNEI. CDR3 sequence (DNA): TGTGCCAGCAGTGATTCCTTTACAGTTAACACTGAAGCTTTCTTT. Translating it yields CASSDSFTVNTEAFF.

There are many counts of this clonotype. This chain links TRBV5-1 with TRBJ1-2, with D unresolved. This CDR3 comprises 15 residues. Trimming took 0 bases from V and 0 from J, leaving 9 bases between them. The germline V gene encodes CDR1 SGHRS and CDR2 YFSETQ. The CDR3 nucleotides read TGCGCCAGCAGCTTGGCCGAGGAGGCTAACTATGGCTACACCTTC. Translation gives CASSLAEEANYGYTF.